The TCR beta chain under discussion was sequenced for a study of neurological immune-mediated disorders. As to time point: technical triplicate 1. The cDNA was generated through 5'RACE incorporating 10-nucleotide random UMIs. MiXCR, run by TCRdb on the 5' RACE reads, gives a single entry per CDR3 protein. The repertoire has 30,000 to 40,000 distinct CDR3 sequences, over 8.5% of them found once; the top ten carry around 3.9%. This clonotype was seen repeatedly, ten times or more. The ends lost 3 bases at V and 5 bases at J; junction bases unmatched: 16. Germline V gene sequence: CDR1 SGHNT, CDR2 YYREEE (reference sequence). The CDR3 runs to 18 residues.

V usage is TRBV5-4 and J usage is TRBJ1-1; 10 positions match TRBD1. The receptor was isolated from a man aged 60-69 years with HTLV-1-associated myelopathy (HAM/TSP). The material sequenced was PBMCs. The CDR3 coding sequence is TGTGCCAGCAGCTCCCGGATCGGGGACAGGGGTTTAAGGACTGAAGCTTTCTTT. Translating gives CASSSRIGDRGLRTEAFF.